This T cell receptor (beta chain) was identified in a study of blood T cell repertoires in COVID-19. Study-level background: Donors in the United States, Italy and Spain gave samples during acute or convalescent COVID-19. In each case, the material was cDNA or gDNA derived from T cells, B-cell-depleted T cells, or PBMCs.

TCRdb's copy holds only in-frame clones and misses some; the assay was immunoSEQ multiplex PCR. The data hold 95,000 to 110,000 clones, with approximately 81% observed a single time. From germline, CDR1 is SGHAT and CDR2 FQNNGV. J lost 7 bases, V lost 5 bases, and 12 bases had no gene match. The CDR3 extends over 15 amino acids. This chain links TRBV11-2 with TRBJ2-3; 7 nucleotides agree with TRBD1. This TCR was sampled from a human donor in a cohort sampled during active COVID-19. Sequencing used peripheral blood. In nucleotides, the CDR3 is TGTGCCAGCAGCAACTGGACAGGCCGCAAGAATACGCAGTATTTT. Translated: CASSNWTGRKNTQYF. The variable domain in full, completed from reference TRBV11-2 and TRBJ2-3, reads EAGVAQSPRYKIIEKRQSVAFWCNPISGHATLYWYQQILGQGPKLLIQFQNNGVVDDSQLPKDRFSAERLKGVDSTLKIQPAKLEDSAVYLCASSNWTGRKNTQYFGPGTRLTVL.